This T cell receptor beta chain emerged from a study of beta chain features in type 1 diabetes. All of the isolated RNA was reverse transcribed, so expressed TCRB transcripts were sequenced. Sequenced by immunoSEQ multiplex PCR; TCRdb stores in-frame clones only, minus some. The sample contains about 170,000 clones, 7% to 9% of which appear only once. The CDR3 runs 13 residues. V was clipped by 7 bases and J by 5 bases; unmatched bases: 8. The germline V gene has CDR1 SGHDT and CDR2 YYEEEE. This clone came up a few times. Its antigen is not identified. Study results and limitations: In every one of the four CD4+ subsets, TCRB CDR3s were moderately but significantly shorter in Type 1 diabetes patients.

Specimen: central memory CD4+ T cells from blood. The TCR sequence derives from a man in his late teens or twenties with type 1 diabetes. The chain combines TRBV5-6 with TRBJ2-5, with TRBD2 identical over 7 bases. CDR3 nucleotide sequence: TGTGCCAGCGGGAGGGGTTCCGGGGAGACCCAGTACTTC. Protein product: CASGRGSGETQYF.